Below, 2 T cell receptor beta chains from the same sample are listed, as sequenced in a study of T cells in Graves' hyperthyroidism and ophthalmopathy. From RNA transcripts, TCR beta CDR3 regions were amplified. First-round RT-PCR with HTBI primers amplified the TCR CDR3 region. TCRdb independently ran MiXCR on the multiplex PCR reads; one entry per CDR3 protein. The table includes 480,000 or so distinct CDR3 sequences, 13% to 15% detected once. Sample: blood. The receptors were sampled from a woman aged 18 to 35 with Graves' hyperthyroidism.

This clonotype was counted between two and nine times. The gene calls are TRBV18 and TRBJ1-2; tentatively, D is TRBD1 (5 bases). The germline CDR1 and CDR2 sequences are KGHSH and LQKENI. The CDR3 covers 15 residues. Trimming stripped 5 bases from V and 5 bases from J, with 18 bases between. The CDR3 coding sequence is TGTGCCAGCTCAACGACCCGGGACGGAGAATATGGCTACACCTTC. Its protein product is CASSTTRDGEYGYTF. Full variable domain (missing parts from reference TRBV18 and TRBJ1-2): NAGVMQNPRHLVRRRGQEARLRCSPMKGHSHVYWYRQLPEEGLKFMVYLQKENIIDESGMPKERFSAEFPKEGPSILRIQQVVRGDSAAYFCASSTTRDGEYGYTFGSGTRLTVV.

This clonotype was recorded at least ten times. As DNA, the CDR3 is TGTGCCACCAGTGATTTGGGGGACAGGGGTGAGACCCAGTACTTC. It codes for CATSDLGDRGETQYF. The chain has TRBV24-1 and TRBJ2-5; 10 positions agree with TRBD1. CDR3 size: 15 residues. The V gene's germline CDR1 is KGHDR and CDR2 SFDVKD. V lost 0 bases, J lost 5 bases, and 2 bases stayed unmatched.